At least ten counts were recorded for the clone carrying this TCR beta chain. Its specificity is unknown. The template for TCR beta VDJ and CDR3 sequence profiling was genomic DNA. TCRdb recomputed calls from the reads with MiXCR, one row per CDR3 protein. The sample gives some 200,000 distinct CDR3 sequences, under 55% of which show up once; over 7.5% is in the top ten. The sample belongs to a study of CD8+CD57+ T cells in acquired aplastic anemia. Study-wide context: Average DNA yield from sorted CD4+ and CD8+ cells was about 3.2 ug. Whole-study findings and limits: Between the patient and control groups, CD8+ Simpson's diversity did not differ significantly. The study identified twenty-nine CD8+ CDR3 sequences shared by patients and controls.

Trimming shortened V by 7 bases and J by 5 bases, and 17 bases separated the two germline ends. The CDR3 has 14 amino acids. For sequencing, patients were chosen who had shown expansion of CD8+CD57+ cells by flow cytometry. A severe acquired aplastic anemia diagnosis applied to all patients. The TCR originated in a human donor with aplastic anemia. The sample comprised sorted CD4+, CD8+, or CD8+CD57+ T cells (not recorded which) from PBMCs. J is TRBJ1-2 and V is TRBV12-3 or TRBV12-4; D remains ambiguous. The CDR3 loop reads CASNLSPGSYGYTF. The CDR3 nucleotides are TGTGCCAGCAATCTCTCCCCAGGATCTTATGGCTACACCTTC.